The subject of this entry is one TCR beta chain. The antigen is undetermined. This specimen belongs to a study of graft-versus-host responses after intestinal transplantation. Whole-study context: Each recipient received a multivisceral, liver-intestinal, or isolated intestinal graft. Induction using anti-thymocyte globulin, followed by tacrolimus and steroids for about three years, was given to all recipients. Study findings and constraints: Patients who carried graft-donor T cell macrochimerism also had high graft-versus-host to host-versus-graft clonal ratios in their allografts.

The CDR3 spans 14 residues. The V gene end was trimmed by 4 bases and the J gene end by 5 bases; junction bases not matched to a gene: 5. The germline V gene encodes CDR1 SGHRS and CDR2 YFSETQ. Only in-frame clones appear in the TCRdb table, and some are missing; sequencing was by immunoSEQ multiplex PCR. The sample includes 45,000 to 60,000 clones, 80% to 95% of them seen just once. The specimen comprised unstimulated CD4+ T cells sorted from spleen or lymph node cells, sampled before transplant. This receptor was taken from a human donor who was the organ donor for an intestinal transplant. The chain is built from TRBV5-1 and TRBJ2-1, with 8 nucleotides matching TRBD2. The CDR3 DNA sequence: TGCGCCAGCAGCCCGGGACTAGTGAACAATGAGCAGTTCTTC. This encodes CASSPGLVNNEQFF.